This T cell receptor (beta chain) was retrieved from a study of blood T cell repertoires in COVID-19. In the study overall: Samples of COVID-19 (acute and convalescent) were obtained from the United States, Italy and Spain.

This clone was picked up one time. The CDR3 runs 16 residues. CDR1 and CDR2 (germline): SGDLS, YYNGEE. Trimming took 0 bases from V and 2 from J, leaving 13 bases between them. The authors' processing: Reference gene primer amplification yielded estimated nucleated cell counts. Sequencing was performed with immunoSEQ multiplex PCR; in TCRdb, only in-frame clones are kept and a portion is missing. V, J and clone size are taken as reported in that table, and D and trimming were inferred from the DNA itself. The sample has about 32,000 clones, 88% seen once. This sequence joins TRBV9 and TRBJ2-3; D possibly corresponds to TRBD1 (5 bases). The receptor was derived from a woman in her 70s with active COVID-19. Sequenced sample: peripheral blood. The CDR3 spells CASSVGRQQITDTQYF. The CDR3 DNA follows: TGTGCCAGCAGCGTAGGTCGACAGCAGATCACAGATACGCAGTATTTT.